This T cell receptor beta chain was retrieved from a study of identical twins. This clonotype showed up many times. Its antigen is as yet unknown. Study-wide points: Cross-sectional statistics, not tracking of the same donors, supported the conclusions. Whereas memory repertoires showed no such difference, abundant cord blood beta clonotypes carried fewer insertions.

This CDR3 has 16 residues. CDR1 and CDR2 (germline): SQVTM, ANQGSEA. Losses at the gene ends were 1 base for V and 4 bases for J; bases not matched to a gene: 8. Carrying unique molecular identifiers, the cDNA also gained a universal primer site through template switching. A single record per CDR3 protein comes from TCRdb applying MiXCR to the 5' RACE reads. The data hold approximately 600,000 distinct CDR3 sequences, with 7% to 7.5% observed a single time. These data were also reused for a study on yellow fever vaccine responses in identical twins.

Sequencing was done on a sample of PBMCs. The V and J genes are TRBV29-1 and TRBJ2-7; 12 bases are a match to TRBD2. This receptor was obtained from a woman between 18 and 30 years old in good health. This CDR3 reads CSVEGTSGITRYEQYF. The CDR3 DNA is TGCAGCGTTGAAGGGACTAGCGGGATCACGCGGTACGAGCAGTACTTC.